The clone carrying this T cell receptor (beta chain) was counted many times. The antigen is undetermined. Quantitative 5'-RACE with molecular barcodes generated TCR beta libraries. MiXCR, applied by TCRdb to the 5' RACE reads, yields one record per CDR3 protein. The sample comprises 750,000 to 850,000 distinct CDR3 sequences, 10% to 15% of which are singletons, and roughly 0.51% rests with the top ten. This record comes from a study of CD8 T cells in ankylosing spondylitis. Broader study findings: The disease-linked clones had a CD8+ phenotype and low blood frequencies. What appeared characteristic of ankylosing spondylitis blood was a TCR beta motif of eight highly homologous variants.

The CDR3 covers 13 residues. The germline CDR1 and CDR2 sequences are SNHLY and FYNNEI. The germline V and J ends were trimmed by 3 bases and 0 bases, with 0 bases remaining between them. The receptor was derived from a male donor with ankylosing spondylitis. V gene TRBV2 combines with J gene TRBJ2-6, with D uncertain. The specimen sequenced was blood, either unsorted or a sorted T cell fraction (not recorded which). The CDR3 DNA reads TGTGCCAGCAGTGACTCTGGGGCCAACGTCCTGACTTTC. It is translated as CASSDSGANVLTF.